Shown below are 8 T cell receptor beta chains from a single sample sequenced in a study of patients and donors after allogeneic stem cell transplantation. Via MiXCR, TCRdb re-called the RT-PCR reads, giving one row per CDR3 protein. The sample consists of some 880,000 distinct CDR3 sequences, approximately 19% of them appearing once. The sample consisted of blood, either unsorted or a sorted T cell fraction (not recorded which). All receptors derive from a human donor who was either an allogeneic HSCT recipient or a stem cell or donor lymphocyte infusion donor (not recorded which). It is not recorded whose cells these are; they may come from a transplant donor.

The table lists this clonotype with a few counts. The chain combines TRBV7-3 with TRBJ1-5; D possibly corresponds to TRBD1 (6 bases). The ends were cut back, 10 bases at V and 5 bases at J, with 18 bases in the middle. Germline V CDR1 and CDR2: SGHTA, FQGTGA. This CDR3 contains 14 residues. DNA of the CDR3: TGTGCCAACCGACAGGCTGAGGGAGATCAGCCCCAGCATTTT. Translating gives CANRQAEGDQPQHF.

The V gene is TRBV5-4, the J gene TRBJ1-2; 7 nucleotides line up with TRBD1. Germline V CDR1 and CDR2: SGHNT, YYREEE (reference sequence). The CDR3 runs to 14 residues. Trimming at V came to 5 bases and at J to 3 bases, leaving 7 bases not matched to a gene. CDR3 protein: CASSPTGVYYGYTF. The CDR3 DNA follows: TGTGCCAGCAGTCCTACAGGGGTGTACTATGGCTACACCTTC.

This chain uses TRBV5-1 with TRBJ1-1; D gene ambiguous. Trimming removed 0 bases at V and 6 bases at J, with 12 bases between. Germline V lookup: CDR1 SGHRS, CDR2 YFSETQ. This CDR3 is built from 14 residues. Written as DNA, the CDR3 is TGCGCCAGCAGCTTGGGGTCACCTGCGGCTGAAGCTTTCTTT. Translating it yields CASSLGSPAAEAFF.

The chain uses TRBV12-3 or TRBV12-4 and TRBJ1-1; D call uncertain. The germline V and J ends were trimmed by 10 bases and 5 bases, with 20 bases remaining between them. This CDR3 is built from 14 residues. CDR3 amino acids: CATHERAVGTEAFF. The CDR3 coding sequence is TGTGCCACTCACGAGCGGGCAGTGGGGACTGAAGCTTTCTTT.

Ten or more counts support this clonotype. The J gene is TRBJ2-4, the V gene TRBV12-3 or TRBV12-4; D may correspond to TRBD1 or TRBD2 (6 bases each). The CDR3 runs 16 residues. The V gene lost 3 bases and the J gene lost 0 bases, with 12 bases spanning the gap. CDR3 DNA: TGTGCCAGCAGTTTGGTGGGGGGCTTAGCCAAAAACATTCAGTACTTC. Amino acids: CASSLVGGLAKNIQYF.

This clonotype showed up just a few times. The V call is TRBV12-3 or TRBV12-4, the J call TRBJ2-1; TRBD1 might be the D (6 bases). V was clipped by 7 bases and J by 3 bases, with 22 bases between them. CDR3 length: 17 amino acids. CDR3 DNA: TGTGCCAGCACCTATTTAAATGTGGACAGAAGCTACAATGAGCAGTTCTTC. Translation: CASTYLNVDRSYNEQFF.

This clonotype was seen only a few times. This sequence joins TRBV24-1 and TRBJ2-1; no firm D call. The CDR3 extends over 16 amino acids. Germline CDR1 KGHDR, CDR2 SFDVKD. Trimming took 1 base from V and 8 from J, leaving 17 bases between them. The CDR3 here is CATSDFGQPGRHEQFF. CDR3 DNA sequence: TGTGCCACCAGTGATTTCGGGCAGCCCGGCCGGCATGAGCAGTTCTTC.

This clonotype was seen only a few times. The chain links TRBV27 to TRBJ2-7; 7 bases agree with TRBD1. The CDR3 is made up of 15 amino acids. Losses at the gene ends were 6 bases for V and 5 bases for J; bases not matched to a gene: 13. Germline V gene sequence: CDR1 MNHEY, CDR2 SMNVEV (reference sequence). The CDR3 nucleotides are TGTGCCAGCAGCCCGGACGACAGGGTCTTGCACGAGCAGTACTTC. Its protein is CASSPDDRVLHEQYF.